This T cell receptor beta chain comes out of a study of shared clonotypes between healthy human individuals. Trimming pared 3 bases from V and 4 bases from J, leaving 16 bases between. Germline V gene lookup returns CDR1 SGDLS and CDR2 YYNGEE. This CDR3 contains 15 residues. Genomic DNA from each subset was divided evenly over several immunoSEQ plates. Method: immunoSEQ multiplex PCR; TCRdb's copy keeps in-frame clones and lacks some. The sample records around 2.1 million clones, about 92% being singletons. CD45RO-negative, CCR7-positively selected cells formed the naive CD8 fraction, excluding terminally differentiated effector memory CD45RA+ cells. Healthy adults negative for HIV, lacking recent acute infections or vaccinations, served as donors. For this clone: The antigen remains undetermined.

Findings and caveats of the study: Clonotypes that were shared across four donors made up around 5% of naive CD4 clonotypes.

The sequenced material came from naive CD8+ T cells from PBMCs. This rearrangement joins TRBV9 to TRBJ1-1, with a possible D match to TRBD1 (6 bases). This receptor was obtained from a man aged 18 to 35 in good health. Some clones in this sample may be carry-over from other donors' samples. The CDR3 loop reads CASSASRQAGTEAFF. The CDR3 DNA sequence: TGTGCCAGCAGCGCCTCCAGACAGGCGGGCACTGAAGCTTTCTTT.